The present T cell receptor beta chain was sequenced within a study of T-cell reconstitution after alpha-beta-depleted transplantation in children. Unique molecular identifiers featured in how the TCRbeta library was prepared. MiXCR, run by TCRdb on the PCR reads, gives a single entry per CDR3 protein. The sample includes some 830,000 distinct CDR3 sequences, around 15% seen only once; the top ten take about 5%. This clonotype was picked up many times. The CDR3 runs 12 residues. Germline-derived CDR1 and CDR2 are MNHEY and SMNVEV (reference sequence). Deletions cut 6 bases from V and 2 bases from J, with 5 bases between.

The sequencing used PBMCs, mostly from graft donor cells, collected 360 days after TCRalphabeta/CD19-depleted stem cell transplant. The V call is TRBV27, the J call TRBJ2-1, with D uncertain. This sequence was found in a male patient aged 5 to 17 who had a stem cell transplant for acute lymphoblastic leukemia, so the T cells may come from the graft donor. CDR3 region: CASSIPYNEQFF. Written as DNA, the CDR3 is TGTGCCAGCAGCATCCCCTACAATGAGCAGTTCTTC.